This T cell receptor beta chain was recovered during a study of radiation and T cells in renal cell carcinoma. Measured with immunoSEQ multiplex PCR; TCRdb has only the in-frame clones, and not every one. Of roughly 120,000 clones listed, roughly 85% are singletons. Sample time point: baseline pretreatment blood. As for treatment: 15 Gy SBRT to primary tumor, nephrectomy 4 weeks later. The V end was cut by 1 base, the J end by 6 bases, with 7 bases between. There are 11 residues in the CDR3. From germline, CDR1 is SQVTM and CDR2 ANQGSEA. Sequencing used blood, obtained from a patient whose treatment included radiotherapy and nephrectomy. The sequence was collected from a woman aged 60-75 years with renal cell carcinoma. This sequence joins TRBV29-1 and TRBJ2-7; no firm D call. The CDR3 reads CSVEVVREQYF. In nucleotides, the CDR3 is TGCAGCGTTGAAGTGGTTCGCGAGCAGTACTTC.